Presented here are 22 T cell receptor beta chains from one specimen sequenced in a study of spatial heterogeneity in lung cancer. As to time point: sample taken at primary tumor resection. TCRdb used MiXCR to reprocess the 5' RACE reads, holding one entry per CDR3 protein. Counted here are nearly 80,000 distinct CDR3 sequences, approximately 8.1% occurring once; the ten biggest clones make up about 6.8%. Sequenced material: PBMCs, taken at surgery. The receptors were gathered from a male donor with early-stage non-small cell lung cancer.

Ten or more counts support this clonotype. The chain employs TRBV27 and TRBJ2-6; 8 bases map to TRBD1. This CDR3 contains 17 residues. The germline V gene has CDR1 MNHEY and CDR2 SMNVEV (reference sequence). The V gene end was trimmed by 1 base and the J gene end by 4 bases; junction bases not matched to a gene: 6. CDR3 sequence: CASSLFQGATGANVLTF. The CDR3 nucleotides read TGTGCCAGCAGTTTATTCCAGGGGGCGACCGGGGCCAACGTCCTGACTTTC.

The J gene is TRBJ2-1, the V gene TRBV4-3; D call uncertain. Germline CDR1 is LGHNA and CDR2 is YSLEER. The V gene lost 0 bases and the J gene lost 8 bases, with 11 bases spanning the gap. The CDR3 is 14 amino acids. CDR3 sequence reads: CASSQEYSEDEQFF. In DNA, the CDR3 is TGCGCCAGCAGCCAAGAGTACTCCGAAGATGAGCAGTTCTTC.

This clonotype was counted only a few times. This chain joins TRBV10-3 and TRBJ2-7; a possible D gene is TRBD2 (6 bases). Germline V gives CDR1 ENHRY, CDR2 SYGVKD. V was clipped by 6 bases and J by 3 bases, with 18 bases between them. The CDR3 contains 15 residues. CDR3 DNA sequence: TGTGCCATCAGCCCAACCGGGACTGGGCACTACGAGCAGTACTTC. This translates into CAISPTGTGHYEQYF.

This sequence joins TRBV11-3 and TRBJ2-1; TRBD2 might be the D (6 bases). CDR1 is SGHNT, CDR2 YENEEA, per germline. The CDR3 is made up of 16 amino acids. Trimming stripped 1 base from V and 2 bases from J, with 12 bases between. CDR3 coding DNA: TGTGCCAGCAGCTTAGTGCTGGCGGGAACCTACAATGAGCAGTTCTTC. Protein product: CASSLVLAGTYNEQFF.

The rearrangement uses TRBV11-2 and TRBJ1-3; TRBD1 aligns across 8 bases. CDR3 length: 14 amino acids. Germline V gives CDR1 SGHAT, CDR2 FQNNGV. J gave up 4 bases and V 5 bases, and 4 bases lay outside the gene matches. The CDR3 region has the DNA TGTGCCAGCAGCCCGCGGACAGGGGGAAACACCATATATTTT. This sequence encodes CASSPRTGGNTIYF.

This clonotype was observed many times. The chain carries TRBV11-2 and TRBJ1-5; TRBD1 is a possible D gene (6 bases). Trimming removed 6 bases at V and 2 bases at J, with 14 bases between. Germline V CDR1 and CDR2: SGHAT, FQNNGV. This CDR3 is 15 amino acids long. The CDR3 reads CASSLGGAGNQPQHF. CDR3 bases: TGTGCCAGCAGTTTGGGGGGCGCGGGCAATCAGCCCCAGCATTTT.

This clonotype was seen only a few times. The chain couples TRBV7-9 to TRBJ1-2; 10 bases match TRBD1. J was trimmed by 2 bases and V by 3 bases; bases with no gene match: 3. This CDR3 is built from 15 residues. Germline lookup yields CDR1 SEHNR and CDR2 FQNEAQ (reference sequence). The DNA of the CDR3 is TGTGCCAGCAGCTTGGGGACAGGGGACAACTATGGCTACACCTTC. Amino acid sequence: CASSLGTGDNYGYTF. Using reference TRBV7-9 and TRBJ1-2 for the parts outside the CDR3, the full variable domain is DTGVSQNPRHKITKRGQNVTFRCDPISEHNRLYWYRQTLGQGPEFLTYFQNEAQLEKSRLLSDRFSAERPKGSFSTLEIQRTEQGDSAMYLCASSLGTGDNYGYTFGSGTRLTVV.

This clonotype has a count of ten or more. The J gene is TRBJ2-7, the V gene TRBV11-3; 8 positions agree with TRBD2. Germline values: CDR1 SGHNT, CDR2 YENEEA. The V segment lost 5 bases and the J segment 6 bases; nucleotides outside the gene matches: 6. The CDR3 consists of 13 residues. The CDR3 region has the DNA TGTGCCAGCAGCCCGGGGGGGACTGCCGAGCAGTACTTC. Its protein product is CASSPGGTAEQYF.

The V and J genes are TRBV10-3 and TRBJ2-7, with 8 nucleotides matching TRBD1. J lost 5 bases, V lost 5 bases, and 8 bases had no gene match. The CDR3 runs to 14 residues. Germline loops: CDR1 ENHRY, CDR2 SYGVKD. CDR3 sequence: CAISKTGDENEQYF. CDR3 coding DNA: TGTGCCATCAGTAAGACAGGGGATGAAAACGAGCAGTACTTC.

This clonotype was recorded at least ten times. The rearrangement joins TRBV5-1 to TRBJ2-6; D remains ambiguous. Germline lookup yields CDR1 SGHRS and CDR2 YFSETQ. The CDR3 has 14 residues. The ends were cut back, 0 bases at V and 0 bases at J, with 1 base in the middle. The CDR3 sequence: CASSLDSGANVLTF. The CDR3 DNA follows: TGCGCCAGCAGCTTGGACTCTGGGGCCAACGTCCTGACTTTC. The full variable domain, with the rest looked up from reference TRBV5-1 and TRBJ2-6, is KAGVTQTPRYLIKTRGQQVTLSCSPISGHRSVSWYQQTPGQGLQFLFEYFSETQRNKGNFPGRFSGRQFSNSRSEMNVSTLELGDSALYLCASSLDSGANVLTFGAGSRLTVL.

The chain combines TRBV11-2 with TRBJ2-1; possibly TRBD2 for D (6 bases). In germline, CDR1 is SGHAT, CDR2 FQNNGV. The V end was cut by 1 base, the J end by 5 bases, with 12 bases between. The CDR3 is 15 residues long. The CDR3 coding sequence is TGTGCCAGCAGCTTAGGCCCGGGAGTGAACAATGAGCAGTTCTTC. It translates to CASSLGPGVNNEQFF.

This clonotype was observed many times. The gene calls are TRBV20-1 and TRBJ2-3; TRBD2 matches 10 bases. The germline V gene has CDR1 DFQATT and CDR2 SNEGSKA (reference sequence). V shed 3 bases and J 5 bases; nucleotides not matched to a gene: 8. This CDR3 spans 15 amino acids. The CDR3 loop reads CSASRLAGNQDTQYF. The CDR3 DNA is TGCAGTGCTAGTAGACTAGCGGGTAACCAAGATACGCAGTATTTT.

J is TRBJ2-1 and V is TRBV24-1; D remains ambiguous. Trimming pared 9 bases from V and 10 bases from J, leaving 6 bases between. The V gene's germline CDR1 is KGHDR and CDR2 SFDVKD. CDR3 size: 9 residues. Written as DNA, the CDR3 is TGTGCCACCTTAGGAGAGCAGTTCTTC. Translated, it gives CATLGEQFF.

V gene TRBV4-1 combines with J gene TRBJ2-3; 15 bases are a match to TRBD2. CDR3 length: 19 amino acids. Germline assignment: CDR1 MGHRA and CDR2 YSYEKL. J lost 0 bases, V lost 4 bases, and 8 bases had no gene match. The CDR3 reads CASSPQGLAGGPSTDTQYF. The CDR3 region has the DNA TGCGCCAGCAGCCCACAAGGACTAGCGGGAGGGCCTAGCACAGATACGCAGTATTTT.

This clonotype came up many times. The rearrangement links TRBV11-2 to TRBJ2-2; D is uncertain. Trimming stripped 6 bases from V and 3 bases from J, with 8 bases between. CDR3 length equals 13 residues. CDR1 and CDR2 from the germline V gene are SGHAT and FQNNGV. CDR3 loop: CASSPPYTGELFF. DNA of the CDR3: TGTGCCAGCAGTCCACCATACACCGGGGAGCTGTTTTTT.

This clonotype came up many times. This rearrangement joins TRBV28 to TRBJ2-1, with 12 bases that match TRBD2. CDR1 is MDHEN, CDR2 SYDVKM, per germline. The CDR3 is 18 amino acids. V gave up 5 bases and J gave up 0 bases; unmatched junction bases: 8. The CDR3 DNA follows: TGTGCCAGCAGTACTTCCGGGACTAGCGGGCCCTCCTACAATGAGCAGTTCTTC. It encodes CASSTSGTSGPSYNEQFF.

On this clonotype itself: Germline is not matched at one junction end, which may reflect a read error. The rearrangement links TRBV15 to TRBJ2-1, with D unclear. The CDR3 contains 14 residues. Looked up from germline, CDR1 is LNHNV and CDR2 is YYDKDF (reference sequence). CDR3 in amino acids: CATSGDPPDNEQFF. The DNA for the CDR3 is TGTGCCACCAGCGGAGATCCCCCAGACAATGAGCAGTTCTTC.

The chain employs TRBV7-2 and TRBJ2-3; 8 positions match TRBD2. This CDR3 contains 17 residues. Germline V gene lookup returns CDR1 SGHTA and CDR2 FQGNSA. J was trimmed by 6 bases and V by 6 bases; bases with no gene match: 17. In DNA form, the CDR3 reads TGTGCCAGCAGTCCGATCGGACTAGCAACAATAGGGGATACGCAGTATTTT. This encodes CASSPIGLATIGDTQYF.

This clonotype occurred many times. The rearrangement links TRBV11-2 to TRBJ1-5, with D hard to call. V shed 5 bases and J shed 1 base, with 6 bases lying between them. CDR3 length: 13 residues. The germline gives CDR1 SGHAT, CDR2 FQNNGV. Written as DNA, the CDR3 is TGTGCCAGCAGCCGAACCAGCAATCAGCCCCAGCATTTT. This encodes CASSRTSNQPQHF.

CDR3 bases: TGTGCCAGCAGCTTATATCCTAGCGGGATCTACAATGAGCAGTTCTTC. Encoded protein: CASSLYPSGIYNEQFF. The chain combines TRBV7-2 with TRBJ2-1, with TRBD2 matching over 9 bases. CDR1 and CDR2 from the germline V gene are SGHTA and FQGNSA. V was pared by 2 bases and J by 3 bases, with 5 bases of the junction left unmatched. CDR3 length equals 16 residues.

This sequence joins TRBV18 and TRBJ1-1, with 7 bases identical to TRBD1. Per germline, CDR1 KGHSH and CDR2 LQKENI. V was pared by 3 bases and J by 1 base, with 5 bases of the junction left unmatched. CDR3 length: 15 amino acids. The CDR3 DNA reads TGTGCCAGCTCACCGAAGGGGGCAGGGAACACTGAAGCTTTCTTT. Its protein is CASSPKGAGNTEAFF.

This clonotype has a handful of counts. The chain recombines TRBV12-3 or TRBV12-4 with TRBJ2-2; 9 bases are shared with TRBD1. The CDR3 is 13 residues long. Trimming took 6 bases from V and 7 from J; bases not matched to a gene: 3. The DNA for the CDR3 is TGTGCCAGCAGAGGACAGGGGATCGGGGAGCTGTTTTTT. Translation gives CASRGQGIGELFF.